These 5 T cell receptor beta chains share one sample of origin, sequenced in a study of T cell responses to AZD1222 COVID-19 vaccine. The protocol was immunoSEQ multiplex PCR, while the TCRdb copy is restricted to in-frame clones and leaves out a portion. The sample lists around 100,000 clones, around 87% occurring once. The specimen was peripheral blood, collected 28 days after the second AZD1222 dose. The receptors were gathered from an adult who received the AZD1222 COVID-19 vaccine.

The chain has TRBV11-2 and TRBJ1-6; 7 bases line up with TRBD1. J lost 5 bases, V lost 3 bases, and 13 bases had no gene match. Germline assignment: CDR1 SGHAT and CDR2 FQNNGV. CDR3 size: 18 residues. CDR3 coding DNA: TGTGCCAGCAGCTTTGGTCCGGGACAGATAACAAATAATTCACCCCTCCACTTT. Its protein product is CASSFGPGQITNNSPLHF.

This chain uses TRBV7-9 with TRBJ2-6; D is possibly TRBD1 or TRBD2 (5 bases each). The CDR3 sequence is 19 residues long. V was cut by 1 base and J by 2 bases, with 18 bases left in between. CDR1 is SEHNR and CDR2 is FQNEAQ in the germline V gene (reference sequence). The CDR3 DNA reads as TGTGCCAGCAGCTTAGTCCGCTCGGGGCCGCCCCCTGGGGCCAACGTCCTGACTTTC. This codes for CASSLVRSGPPPGANVLTF.

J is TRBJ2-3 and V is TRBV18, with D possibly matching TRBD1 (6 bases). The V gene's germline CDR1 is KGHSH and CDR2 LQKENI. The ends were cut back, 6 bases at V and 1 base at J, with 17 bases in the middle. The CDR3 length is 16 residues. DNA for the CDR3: TGTGCCAGCTCCATGTTCCAGGGGCTGCGCACAGATACGCAGTATTTT. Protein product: CASSMFQGLRTDTQYF.

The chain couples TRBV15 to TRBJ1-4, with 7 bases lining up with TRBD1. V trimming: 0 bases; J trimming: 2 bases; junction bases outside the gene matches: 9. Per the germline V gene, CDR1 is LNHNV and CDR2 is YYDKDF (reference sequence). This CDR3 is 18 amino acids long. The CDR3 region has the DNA TGTGCCACCAGCAGAGAGAGACAGGGTTTCCGTACTAATGAAAAACTGTTTTTT. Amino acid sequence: CATSRERQGFRTNEKLFF.

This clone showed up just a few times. Here the CDR3 reads CATSDLQRGELFF. CDR3 sequence (DNA): TGTGCCACCAGTGATTTGCAGCGCGGGGAGCTGTTTTTT. The gene calls are TRBV24-1 and TRBJ2-2; D is undetermined. Germline V gives CDR1 KGHDR, CDR2 SFDVKD. The CDR3 has 13 residues. Deletions cut 0 bases from V and 7 bases from J, with 5 bases between.